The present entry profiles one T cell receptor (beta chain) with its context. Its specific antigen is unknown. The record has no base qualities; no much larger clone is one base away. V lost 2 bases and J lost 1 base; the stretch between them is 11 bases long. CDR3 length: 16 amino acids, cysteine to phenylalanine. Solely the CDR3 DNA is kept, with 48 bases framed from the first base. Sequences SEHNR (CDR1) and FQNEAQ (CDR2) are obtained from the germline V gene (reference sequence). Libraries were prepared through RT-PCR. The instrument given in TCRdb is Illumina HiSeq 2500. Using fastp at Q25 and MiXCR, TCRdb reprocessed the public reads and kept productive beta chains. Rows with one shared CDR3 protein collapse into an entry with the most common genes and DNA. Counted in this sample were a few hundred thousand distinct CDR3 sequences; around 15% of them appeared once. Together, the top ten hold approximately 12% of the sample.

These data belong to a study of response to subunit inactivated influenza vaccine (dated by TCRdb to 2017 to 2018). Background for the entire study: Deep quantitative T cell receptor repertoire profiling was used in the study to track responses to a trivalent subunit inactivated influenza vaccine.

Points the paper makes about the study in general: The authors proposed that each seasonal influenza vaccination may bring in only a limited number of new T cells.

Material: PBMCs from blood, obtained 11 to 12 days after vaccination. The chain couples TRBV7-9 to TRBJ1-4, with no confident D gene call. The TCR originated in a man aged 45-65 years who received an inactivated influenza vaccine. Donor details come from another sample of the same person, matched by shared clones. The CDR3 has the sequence CASSLSVVKTNEKLFF. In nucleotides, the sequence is TGTGCCAGCAGCTTAAGTGTAGTAAAAACTAATGAAAAACTGTTTTTT.